This TCR beta chain was obtained from a study of cytomegalovirus exposure and HLA in healthy donors. Study-level points and caveats: In presence/absence analyses, roughly uniform sequencing depth across donors was assumed. An ancestry cluster, one associated with Asian ancestry, reportedly showed fewer N-insertions than the roughly 670-donor mean in a later analysis.

PCR primers comprised 60 Vbeta and 13 Jbeta primers. The repertoire was sequenced with immunoSEQ multiplex PCR; TCRdb's copy has only in-frame clones and lacks some. The sample consists of 120,000 or so clones, about 80% of them appearing once. In regard to this clone: Antigen unknown.

V lost 3 bases, J lost 6 bases, and 12 bases lay in between. The CDR3 consists of 14 residues. Germline V gene data show CDR1 as SEHNR and CDR2 as FQNEAQ (reference sequence). The J gene is TRBJ2-1, the V gene TRBV7-9; D ambiguous. The TCR comes from a woman in her forties or fifties in good health and CMV-seropositive. The material sequenced was PBMCs. CDR3 residues: CASSFSLLGNEQFF. As DNA, the CDR3 is TGTGCCAGCAGCTTTAGCCTTTTGGGCAATGAGCAGTTCTTC.